The 6 T cell receptor beta chains below all came from one sample that was sequenced in a study of blood T cell repertoires in COVID-19. Produced via immunoSEQ multiplex PCR; TCRdb's table is partial and in-frame only. Altogether fewer than 120,000 clones are present, roughly four fifths being singletons, with the ten largest covering approximately 15%. Sequencing was done on a sample of peripheral blood. The source of these receptors is a woman aged 60 to 75 with acute or convalescent COVID-19.

This clone was observed a few times. The genes are TRBV2 and TRBJ1-6; D is perhaps TRBD1 (6 bases). Germline CDR1 and CDR2: SNHLY and FYNNEI. Trimming took 4 bases from V and 10 from J, leaving 14 bases between them. This CDR3 region has 14 residues. CDR3 coding DNA: TGTGCCAGCAGTGCGGCGGCAGGGGACTCACCCCTCCACTTT. Amino acids: CASSAAAGDSPLHF.

The genes are TRBV13 and TRBJ2-3; 14 nucleotides line up with TRBD2. V lost 5 bases to trimming and J lost 3 bases; unmatched junction nucleotides: 13. Germline assignment: CDR1 PRHDT and CDR2 FYEKMQ (reference sequence). The CDR3 consists of 19 residues. This CDR3 is CASSASPQGLAGATDTQYF. The CDR3 DNA is TGTGCCAGCAGCGCCTCTCCCCAGGGACTAGCGGGGGCAACAGATACGCAGTATTTT.

The gene calls are TRBV5-6 and TRBJ2-1; 8 bases match TRBD2. The V segment lost 5 bases and the J segment 9 bases; nucleotides outside the gene matches: 16. CDR1 and CDR2 from the germline V gene are SGHDT and YYEEEE. CDR3 length equals 16 residues. Written as DNA, the CDR3 is TGTGCCAGCAGACACCCATCACGGGGGGGCCTGTTTGAGCAGTTCTTC. Amino acids: CASRHPSRGGLFEQFF.

Concerning this clone itself: The sample contains more than one DNA sequence encoding this CDR3. The rearrangement joins TRBV7-2 to TRBJ1-2, with TRBD1 identical over 10 bases. Germline trimming cut 5 bases from V and 6 bases from J; bases unmatched to any gene: 3. Germline lookup yields CDR1 SGHTA and CDR2 FQGNSA. CDR3 length: 13 amino acids. CDR3 bases: TGTGCCAGCAGCCTGGGACAGGGGAATGGCTACACCTTC. Amino acids: CASSLGQGNGYTF.

The chain is built from TRBV3-1 (or the pseudogene TRBV3-2) and TRBJ2-5; D gene ambiguous. The V gene's germline CDR1 is LGHDT and CDR2 YNNKEL (reference sequence). Deletions cut 4 bases from V and 0 bases from J, with 12 bases between. The CDR3 sequence is 15 residues long. This CDR3 reads CASSPRLEYQETQYF. In DNA, the CDR3 is TGTGCCAGCAGCCCTAGACTTGAGTACCAAGAGACCCAGTACTTC.

The V and J genes are TRBV11-3 and TRBJ1-2; D gene uncertain. The CDR3 totals 14 residues. Germline lookup yields CDR1 SGHNT and CDR2 YENEEA. V was shortened by 6 bases and J by 4 bases, with 15 bases between the two germline ends. In DNA form, the CDR3 reads TGTGCCAGCAGTTCCGACAAGTTGGGCTATGGCTACACCTTC. Protein: CASSSDKLGYGYTF.